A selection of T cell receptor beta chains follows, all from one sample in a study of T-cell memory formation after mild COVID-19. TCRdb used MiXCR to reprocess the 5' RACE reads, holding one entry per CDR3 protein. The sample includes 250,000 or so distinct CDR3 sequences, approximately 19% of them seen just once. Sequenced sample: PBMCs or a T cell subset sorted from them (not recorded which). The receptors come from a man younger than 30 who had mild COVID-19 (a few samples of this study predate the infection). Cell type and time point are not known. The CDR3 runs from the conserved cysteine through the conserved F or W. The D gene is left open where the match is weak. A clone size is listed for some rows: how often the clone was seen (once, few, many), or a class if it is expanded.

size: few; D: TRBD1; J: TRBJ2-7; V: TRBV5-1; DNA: TGCGCCAGCACCCAGGACAGGTCCTACGAGCAGTACTTC; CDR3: CASTQDRSYEQYF
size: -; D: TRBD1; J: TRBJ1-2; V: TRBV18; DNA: TGTGCCAGCTCTTCGGGACAGGGGAGTAAGAGCTATGGCTACACCTTC; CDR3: CASSSGQGSKSYGYTF
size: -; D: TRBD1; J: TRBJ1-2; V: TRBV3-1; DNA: TGTGCCAGCAGCCGGACAGGGCGAGGCTACACCTTC; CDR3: CASSRTGRGYTF
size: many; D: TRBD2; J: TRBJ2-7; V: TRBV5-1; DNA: TGCGCCAGCAGCGAAGGACTAGCGGGAAACTACGAGCAGTACTTC; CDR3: CASSEGLAGNYEQYF
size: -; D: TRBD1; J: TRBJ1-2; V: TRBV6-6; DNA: TGTGCCAGCAGGAGGACAGGGGGAAACAACTATGGCTACACCTTC; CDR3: CASRRTGGNNYGYTF
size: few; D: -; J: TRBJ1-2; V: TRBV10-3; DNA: TGTGCCATCAGTGAGTCTACACCACTTGCGGGCTACACCTTC; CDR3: CAISESTPLAGYTF
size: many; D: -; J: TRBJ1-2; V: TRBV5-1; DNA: TGCGCCAGCAGCTTGACGGAAGCTAACTATGGCTACACCTTC; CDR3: CASSLTEANYGYTF
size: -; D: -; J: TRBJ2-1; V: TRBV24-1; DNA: TGTGCCACCAGTGATGGGTTAAGGGGCAAAAATGAGCAGTTCTTC; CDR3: CATSDGLRGKNEQFF
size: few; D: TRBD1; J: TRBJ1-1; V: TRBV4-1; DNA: TGCGCCAGCAGCCGACGGGACAGAAACACTGAAGCTTTCTTT; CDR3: CASSRRDRNTEAFF
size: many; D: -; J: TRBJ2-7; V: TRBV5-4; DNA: TGTGCCAGCAGCCCCAGCCCAAGCGACAGTTACGAGCAGTACTTC; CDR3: CASSPSPSDSYEQYF
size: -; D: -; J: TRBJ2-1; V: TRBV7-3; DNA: TGTGCCAGCAGCTTAACACCTCATGAGCAGTTCTTC; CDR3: CASSLTPHEQFF
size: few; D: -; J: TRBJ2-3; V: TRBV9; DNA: TGTGCCAGCAGCGTCACCAGCGCCGATACGCAGTATTTT; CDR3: CASSVTSADTQYF
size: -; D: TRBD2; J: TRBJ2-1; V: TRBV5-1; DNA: TGCGCCAGCAGCAGCACTAGCGGGAGGCACAATGAGCAGTTCTTC; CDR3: CASSSTSGRHNEQFF
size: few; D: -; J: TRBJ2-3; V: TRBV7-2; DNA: TGTGCCAGCAGCTTAACGGGCTCGGACGCGATCAGCACAGATACGCAGTATTTT; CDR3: CASSLTGSDAISTDTQYF
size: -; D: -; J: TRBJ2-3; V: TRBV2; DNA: TGTGCCAGCAGTGACCGTGGGACGCAGTATTTT; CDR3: CASSDRGTQYF
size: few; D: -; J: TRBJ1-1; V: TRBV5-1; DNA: TGCGCCAGCAGCTACATGGGGGATGGAACTGAAGCTTTCTTT; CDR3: CASSYMGDGTEAFF
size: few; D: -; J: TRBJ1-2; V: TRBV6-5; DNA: TGTGCCAGCAGCGCGGGGATACTCGATGGCTACACCTTC; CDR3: CASSAGILDGYTF
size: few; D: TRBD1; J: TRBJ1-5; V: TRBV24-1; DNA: TGTGCCACCAGTGATTTGGGGGCAGGGGGCGAGGCCCAGCATTTT; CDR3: CATSDLGAGGEAQHF
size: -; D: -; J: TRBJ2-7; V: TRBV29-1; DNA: TGCAGCGTTGGAGGGGTTGGGACCTACGAGCAGTACTTC; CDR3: CSVGGVGTYEQYF
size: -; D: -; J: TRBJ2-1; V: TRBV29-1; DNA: TGCAGCGTTGAAGGGGTGGGCAGAAGATACAATGAGCAGTTCTTC; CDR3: CSVEGVGRRYNEQFF
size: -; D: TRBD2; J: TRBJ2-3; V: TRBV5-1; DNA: TGCGCCAGCAGAGGACTAGTGGGTGGAGATACGCAGTATTTT; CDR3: CASRGLVGGDTQYF
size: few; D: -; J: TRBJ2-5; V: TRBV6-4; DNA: TGTGCCAGCAGTGAAGACTGGGGGGAGACCCAGTACTTC; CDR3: CASSEDWGETQYF
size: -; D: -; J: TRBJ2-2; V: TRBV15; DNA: TGTGCCACCAGCAGAGATCGTCCCGGGGGCACCGGGGAGCTGTTTTTT; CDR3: CATSRDRPGGTGELFF
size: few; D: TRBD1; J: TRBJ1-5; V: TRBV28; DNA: TGTGCCGCCCACAGGGGAGGTCAGCCCCAGCATTTT; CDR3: CAAHRGGQPQHF
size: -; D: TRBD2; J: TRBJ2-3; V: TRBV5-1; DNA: TGCGCCAGCAGCTTGGGGGGACTAGCGGGGATCACAGATACGCAGTATTTT; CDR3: CASSLGGLAGITDTQYF
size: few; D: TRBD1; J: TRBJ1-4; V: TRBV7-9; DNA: TGTGCCAGCAGCGCCGACAGGGAGAGTGAAAAACTGTTTTTT; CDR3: CASSADRESEKLFF
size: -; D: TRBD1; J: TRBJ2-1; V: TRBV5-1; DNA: TGCGCCAGCAGCTTGTCAGGGGGCTTTCCCAATGAGCAGTTCTTC; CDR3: CASSLSGGFPNEQFF
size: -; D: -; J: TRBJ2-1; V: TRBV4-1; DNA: TGCGCCAGCAGCCAAGATGATCAGAGCTCCTACAATGAGCAGTTCTTC; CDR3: CASSQDDQSSYNEQFF
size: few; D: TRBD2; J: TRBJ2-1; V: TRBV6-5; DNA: TGTGCCAGCAGCGGGGCGGGGGGGTCCTACAATGAGCAGTTCTTC; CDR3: CASSGAGGSYNEQFF
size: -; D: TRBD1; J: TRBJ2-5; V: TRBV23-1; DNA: TGCGCAAGCAGTCAATCCAGGGGGCGGGGTCGGCGAGAGACCCAGTACTTC; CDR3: CASSQSRGRGRRETQYF
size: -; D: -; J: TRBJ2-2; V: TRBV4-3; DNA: TGCGCCAGCAGCCAAGATAAGCCCGACGAGGGCACCGGGGAGCTGTTTTTT; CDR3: CASSQDKPDEGTGELFF
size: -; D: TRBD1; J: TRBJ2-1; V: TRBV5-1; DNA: TGCGCCAGCAGCCTGGGGGACAGGCGATACAATGAGAAGTTCTTC; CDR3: CASSLGDRRYNEKFF
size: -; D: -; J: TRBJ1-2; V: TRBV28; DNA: TGTGCCAGCAGGATGGGGCCCTATGGCTACACCTTC; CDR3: CASRMGPYGYTF
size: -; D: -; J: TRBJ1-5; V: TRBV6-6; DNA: TGTGCCAGCAGTACGACAGACACAAGGATGCCCCAGCATTTT; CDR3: CASSTTDTRMPQHF
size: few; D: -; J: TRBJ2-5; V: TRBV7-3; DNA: TGTGCCAGCAGCTTAGGACTGGTGGGGGAGACCCAGTACTTC; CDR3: CASSLGLVGETQYF
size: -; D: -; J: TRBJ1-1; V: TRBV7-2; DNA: TGTGCCAGCAGCCCTACCCCCGGTGAAGCTTTCTTT; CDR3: CASSPTPGEAFF
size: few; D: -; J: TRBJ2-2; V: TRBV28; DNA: TGTGCCAGTATAATGAACACCGGGGAGCTGTTTTTT; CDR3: CASIMNTGELFF
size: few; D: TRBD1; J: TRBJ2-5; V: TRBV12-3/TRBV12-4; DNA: TGTGCCAGCAGTCAACGACAGGGCTCCGAGACCCAGTACTTC; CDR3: CASSQRQGSETQYF
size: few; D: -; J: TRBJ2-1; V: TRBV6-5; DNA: TGTGCCAGCAGAGCAGGATACTCCTACAATGAGCAGTTCTTC; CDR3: CASRAGYSYNEQFF
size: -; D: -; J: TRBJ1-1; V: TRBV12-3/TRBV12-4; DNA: TGTGCCAGCAGTCCCCTTAGAATGGGGCGGGCTGAAGCTTTCTTT; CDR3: CASSPLRMGRAEAFF
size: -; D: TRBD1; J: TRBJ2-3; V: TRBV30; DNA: TGTGCCTGGAGTAAAGGGACAGGGGGCAGGTCTACGCAGTATTTT; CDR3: CAWSKGTGGRSTQYF
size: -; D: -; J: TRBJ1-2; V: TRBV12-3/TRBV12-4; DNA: TGTGCCAGTAGCCTCGTCAATGGCTACACCTTC; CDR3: CASSLVNGYTF
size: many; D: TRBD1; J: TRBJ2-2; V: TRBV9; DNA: TGTGCCAGCAGCGCCTCAGGGGGCGGCACCGGGGAGCTGTTTTTT; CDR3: CASSASGGGTGELFF
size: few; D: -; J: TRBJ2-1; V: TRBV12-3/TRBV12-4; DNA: TGTGCCAGCAGGACAGGGCGGGGGGACCCTAGGTTCTTC; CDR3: CASRTGRGDPRFF
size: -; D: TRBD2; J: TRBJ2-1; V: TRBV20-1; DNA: TGCAGTGCTAGACTAGCGGGGGGCAACAATGAGCAGTTCTTC; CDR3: CSARLAGGNNEQFF
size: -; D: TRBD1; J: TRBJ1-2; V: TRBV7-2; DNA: TGTGCCAGCAGCTTAGGGGCAGGGGGCTATGGCTACACCTTC; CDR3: CASSLGAGGYGYTF
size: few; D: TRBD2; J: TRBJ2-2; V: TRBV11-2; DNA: TGTGCCAGCAGCCGGACTAGCGGGGAGACCGGGGAGCTGTTTTTT; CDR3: CASSRTSGETGELFF
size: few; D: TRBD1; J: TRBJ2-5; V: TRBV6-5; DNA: TGTGCCAGCAGTTACCAGGGGGCTCATGAGACCCAGTACTTC; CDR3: CASSYQGAHETQYF
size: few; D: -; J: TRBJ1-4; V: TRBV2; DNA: TGTGCCAGCAGTGAAGCGGATGAAAAACTGTTTTTT; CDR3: CASSEADEKLFF
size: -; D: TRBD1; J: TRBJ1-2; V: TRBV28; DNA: TGTGCCAGCGCCGGGACAGCTACTAACTATGGCTACACCTTC; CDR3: CASAGTATNYGYTF
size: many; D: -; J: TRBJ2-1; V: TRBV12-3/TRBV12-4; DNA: TGTGCCAGCGGACCGGCTAGCCGCTACAATGAGCAGTTCTTC; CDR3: CASGPASRYNEQFF
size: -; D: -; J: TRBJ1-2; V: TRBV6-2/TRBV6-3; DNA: TGTGCCAGCAGTTACTCGGAGAGGGACGTTTTAGGCTACACCTTC; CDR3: CASSYSERDVLGYTF
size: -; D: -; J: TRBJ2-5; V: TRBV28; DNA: TGTGCCAGCAGTCCGTTCGGGGGTTCGAAGACCCAGTACTTC; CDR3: CASSPFGGSKTQYF
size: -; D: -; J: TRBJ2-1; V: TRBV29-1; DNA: TGCAGCGTTGAAAGGTACAATGAGCAGTTCTTC; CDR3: CSVERYNEQFF
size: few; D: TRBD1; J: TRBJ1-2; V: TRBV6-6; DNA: TGTGCCGGACAGGGGGGTACCTATGGCTACACCTTC; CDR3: CAGQGGTYGYTF
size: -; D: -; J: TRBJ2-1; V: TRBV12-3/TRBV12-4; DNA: TGTGCCAGCAGAAGAAGAAGTCGGGGAGGTCTTTACAATGAGCAGTTCTTC; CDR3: CASRRRSRGGLYNEQFF
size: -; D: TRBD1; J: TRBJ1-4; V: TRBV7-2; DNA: TGTGCCAGCAGCTTAGGACAGGGTGAAAAACTGTTTTTT; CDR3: CASSLGQGEKLFF
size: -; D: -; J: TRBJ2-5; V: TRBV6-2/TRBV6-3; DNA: TGTGCCAGCAGTCCCACTCTCTGGGAGGAAACCCAGTACTTC; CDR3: CASSPTLWEETQYF